This T cell receptor beta chain was retrieved from a study of blood T cell repertoires in COVID-19. Data came from immunoSEQ multiplex PCR; TCRdb stores just in-frame clones and leaves some out. The sample contains tens of thousands of clones, approximately 86% of which appear only once. The trim removed 3 bases at V and 7 bases at J, leaving 8 bases unmatched. Germline V gene data show CDR1 as GTSNPN and CDR2 as SVGIG (reference sequence). The CDR3 consists of 15 residues. The source material was peripheral blood. J is TRBJ2-1 and V is TRBV30; 11 nucleotides match TRBD2. The TCR comes from a human donor in a cohort sampled during active COVID-19. CDR3 DNA sequence: TGTGCCTGGAGCCGCCAAGGACTAGCGGGTAATGAGCAGTTCTTC. The encoded protein is CAWSRQGLAGNEQFF.